This record concerns one T cell receptor beta chain sequence. Its cognate antigen is unknown. The source of the sample is a study of T cell responses to AZD1222 COVID-19 vaccine. Points from the study as a whole: Females made up more of the donors, who were largely white British, and clonal diversity may have come out too low.

Using immunoSEQ multiplex PCR, the repertoire was profiled, and TCRdb retains in-frame clones only, with some absent. The sample has over 50,000 clones, approximately 88% seen once. The CDR3 consists of 16 residues. Looked up from germline, CDR1 is SGHTA and CDR2 is FQGNSA. V dropped 2 bases and J dropped 3; count of bases not matched to a gene: 4. The source is an adult in good health. This rearrangement joins TRBV7-2 to TRBJ2-3; TRBD2 matches at 11 bases. This specimen was peripheral blood, taken on day 0 of AZD1222 vaccination. CDR3 residues: CASSLTSGRRTDTQYF. The CDR3, as DNA: TGTGCCAGCAGCTTAACTAGCGGGAGAAGAACAGATACGCAGTATTTT.